These T cell receptor beta chains were read from a single sample in a study of control samples from healthy donors and cancer patients. Assay: immunoSEQ multiplex PCR; the TCRdb copy retains only in-frame clones and omits some. This table holds around 250,000 clones, approximately 80% found once. Sequencing used PBMCs. These receptors were taken from a woman aged 55-70 years with lung cancer. Both conserved end residues are trimmed from each CDR3. Fields, in order: CDR3 protein, J gene, V gene.

CDR3: ASSLDTDTQY
J: TRBJ2-3
V: TRBV7-2

CDR3: ASSLNPEGTDTQY
J: TRBJ2-3
V: TRBV7-3

CDR3: ASSPLTGLVTEAF
J: TRBJ1-1
V: TRBV9

CDR3: ASSQGATGSYEQY
J: TRBJ2-7
V: TRBV3-1/TRBV3-2

CDR3: ATSRDRVFGTGVGYT
J: TRBJ1-2
V: TRBV15

CDR3: ASSLVLTQY
J: TRBJ2-5
V: TRBV7-8

CDR3: ASSLASITSYNEQF
J: TRBJ2-1
V: TRBV7-8

CDR3: SVGQMLDYGYT
J: TRBJ1-2
V: TRBV29-1

CDR3: SGNGRYNEQF
J: TRBJ2-1
V: TRBV29-1

CDR3: SASVIRSSYEQY
J: TRBJ2-7
V: TRBV20-1

CDR3: ASSQLQGSNQPQH
J: TRBJ1-5
V: TRBV4-1

CDR3: ASSQDPSGGRGMNEQF
J: TRBJ2-1
V: TRBV3-1/TRBV3-2

CDR3: ASRETGGTAEAF
J: TRBJ1-1
V: TRBV25-1

CDR3: ASSSLTGIGNTEAF
J: TRBJ1-1
V: TRBV11-2

CDR3: ASTTDSGSNTGELF
J: TRBJ2-2
V: TRBV2

CDR3: ASSSDINEQF
J: TRBJ2-1
V: TRBV12-3/TRBV12-4

CDR3: ASSLTKSGTYNEQF
J: TRBJ2-1
V: TRBV5-1

CDR3: ATSPTRGTEAF
J: TRBJ1-1
V: TRBV24-1

CDR3: ASSLATGSTYNEQF
J: TRBJ2-1
V: TRBV5-6

CDR3: ASSQGSGLAGPYEQY
J: TRBJ2-7
V: TRBV4-1

CDR3: ASSLSQGHHISTDTQY
J: TRBJ2-3
V: TRBV27

CDR3: ASSPEINQPQH
J: TRBJ1-5
V: TRBV18

CDR3: ASSLQGADNEQF
J: TRBJ2-1
V: TRBV5-1

CDR3: ASSISGARSGNTIY
J: TRBJ1-3
V: TRBV9

CDR3: ASKLEKGGPYEQY
J: TRBJ2-7
V: TRBV2

CDR3: ASSHEGGTTNTQY
J: TRBJ2-3
V: TRBV4-1

CDR3: ASSFILGKTF
J: TRBJ1-1
V: TRBV28

CDR3: ARGGGLAEGNEQF
J: TRBJ2-1
V: TRBV10-1

CDR3: ASSQDAGLNSPLH
J: TRBJ1-6
V: TRBV3-1/TRBV3-2

CDR3: ASSTRPSGGVTDTQY
J: TRBJ2-3
V: TRBV5-1

CDR3: AITGTSGYNEQF
J: TRBJ2-1
V: TRBV10-3

CDR3: ASAFSEQY
J: TRBJ2-7
V: TRBV2

CDR3: ASSRGRSSGRRETQY
J: TRBJ2-5
V: TRBV3-1/TRBV3-2